One sample yielded the 5 T cell receptor beta chains listed below, sequenced in a study of cytomegalovirus exposure and HLA in healthy donors. The PCR ran on 60 Vbeta and 13 Jbeta primers. Some clones are missing from TCRdb's copy, which holds only in-frame ones; the method was immunoSEQ multiplex PCR. Among roughly 230,000 clones, over 90% were seen once, and the ten largest hold about 1.5%. The sequenced sample consisted of PBMCs. These TCRs come from a girl under 10 years old in good health and CMV-seronegative.

V and J are TRBV6-5 and TRBJ2-3; a weak D match, TRBD1 (5 bases). The CDR3 covers 14 residues. CDR1 is MNHEY and CDR2 is SVGAGI in the germline V gene. Trimming pared 5 bases from V and 3 bases from J, leaving 12 bases between. CDR3 nucleotides: TGTGCCAGCAGTGCTTCGACAGAAACAGATACGCAGTATTTT. Its protein product is CASSASTETDTQYF.

V and J are TRBV7-9 and TRBJ1-1; 7 nucleotides line up with TRBD1. The CDR3 is 11 residues long. The germline V gene encodes CDR1 SEHNR and CDR2 FQNEAQ (reference sequence). J gave up 12 bases and V 5 bases, and 6 bases lay outside the gene matches. Here the CDR3 DNA reads TGTGCCAGCAGCCTTGACAGGGTGTCTTTCTTT. As protein: CASSLDRVSFF.

This chain links TRBV13 with TRBJ2-3; 7 bases align to TRBD2. Germline V gene sequence: CDR1 PRHDT, CDR2 FYEKMQ (reference sequence). Trimming cost V 4 bases and J 0 bases; bases outside gene matches: 7. This CDR3 contains 16 residues. CDR3 sequence (DNA): TGTGCCAGCAGCTCATCGACTAGCCATAGCACAGATACGCAGTATTTT. Protein product: CASSSSTSHSTDTQYF.

The chain recombines TRBV30 with TRBJ1-4; 7 nucleotides agree with TRBD1. CDR1 and CDR2 (germline): GTSNPN, SVGIG (reference sequence). This CDR3 spans 12 amino acids. With V trimmed by 3 bases and J by 13 bases, 8 bases remained unmatched. The CDR3 bases are TGTGCCTGGAGCATACAGGGGAGAATACTGTTTTTT. Protein: CAWSIQGRILFF.

Only one count was recorded for this clone. V gene TRBV27 combines with J gene TRBJ2-5, with a weak D call TRBD1 (6 bases). The tail of the sequence fits TRBJ2-7 better, so the J call may be wrong. This CDR3 comprises 14 residues. CDR1 is MNHEY, CDR2 SMNVEV, per germline (reference sequence). CDR3 DNA: TGTGCCAGCAGTTGGGGACATCGCTCCTACGAGCAGTACTTC. Residues: CASSWGHRSYEQYF.